These 23 T cell receptor beta chains share one sample of origin, sequenced in a study of T-cell memory formation after mild COVID-19. One entry per CDR3 protein, called by TCRdb with MiXCR from the 5' RACE reads. Of around 80,000 distinct CDR3 sequences listed, around 13% are singletons. Sequenced material: PBMCs or a T cell subset sorted from them (not recorded which). These receptors came from a man younger than 30 who had mild COVID-19 (a few samples of this study predate the infection). Cell type and time point are not known.

This clonotype was detected many times. J is TRBJ2-1 and V is TRBV7-9; the match to TRBD2 covers 9 bases. V was clipped by 5 bases and J by 0 bases; unmatched bases: 11. The V gene's germline CDR1 is SEHNR and CDR2 FQNEAQ (reference sequence). There are 18 residues in the CDR3. In nucleotides, the CDR3 is TGTGCCAGCAGCCTGCGGGGGGGCGAAAGGGTCTCCTACAATGAGCAGTTCTTC. Residues: CASSLRGGERVSYNEQFF.

V is TRBV6-5 and J is TRBJ2-5; D is perhaps TRBD1 (6 bases). The CDR3 spans 17 residues. The germline V gene encodes CDR1 MNHEY and CDR2 SVGAGI. Trimming took off 0 bases at V and 4 bases at J, with 18 bases between the two ends. The CDR3 nucleotides are TGTGCCAGCAGTTACTCGACAGGTCACTTGGGTCCAGAGACCCAGTACTTC. The encoded protein is CASSYSTGHLGPETQYF.

This clonotype appeared many times. The chain recombines TRBV19 with TRBJ2-2; tentatively, D is TRBD2 (6 bases). V gave up 6 bases and J gave up 4 bases, with 15 bases separating them. Germline V gene sequence: CDR1 LNHDA, CDR2 SQIVND (reference sequence). This CDR3 contains 15 residues. In DNA form, the CDR3 reads TGTGCCAGTAGCAGATACCGGGACTCCACCGGGGAGCTGTTTTTT. Its translation: CASSRYRDSTGELFF.

This rearrangement joins TRBV19 to TRBJ1-2, with D unclear. Germline CDR1 LNHDA, CDR2 SQIVND (reference sequence). Trimming took off 2 bases at V and 2 bases at J, with 12 bases between the two ends. This CDR3 comprises 15 residues. The CDR3 protein is CASSISFSVNYGYTF. Written as DNA, the CDR3 is TGTGCCAGTAGTATATCTTTCTCGGTGAACTATGGCTACACCTTC.

This clonotype was seen ten or more times. The gene calls are TRBV6-4 and TRBJ2-2; D is uncertain. The CDR3 contains 13 residues. Trimming shortened V by 0 bases and J by 7 bases, and 6 bases separated the two germline ends. Looked up from germline, CDR1 is MRHNA and CDR2 is SNTAGT. The CDR3 here is CASSDSEVGELFF. DNA of the CDR3: TGTGCCAGCAGTGACTCAGAGGTCGGGGAGCTGTTTTTT.

This clonotype was observed a few times. The rearrangement links TRBV12-3 or TRBV12-4 to TRBJ2-7; D may correspond to TRBD1 or TRBD2 (5 bases each). V lost 4 bases, J lost 2 bases, and 12 bases lay in between. This CDR3 is 14 amino acids long. The CDR3 bases are TGTGCCAGCAGTTGGGGGACCTCTACCTACGAGCAGTACTTC. Its protein product is CASSWGTSTYEQYF.

CDR3 sequence: CASSQGILSYGYTF. Here the CDR3 DNA reads TGCGCCAGCAGCCAAGGCATCTTAAGCTATGGCTACACCTTC. The rearrangement joins TRBV4-3 to TRBJ1-2; D is uncertain. The germline CDR1 and CDR2 sequences are LGHNA and YSLEER. The CDR3 covers 14 residues. V was trimmed by 1 base and J by 4 bases, leaving 10 bases between them.

This clonotype has just a few counts. The chain is built from TRBV29-1 and TRBJ2-1; maybe TRBD2 (5 bases). Looked up from germline, CDR1 is SQVTM and CDR2 is ANQGSEA. Trimming removed 7 bases at V and 0 bases at J, with 13 bases between. The CDR3 extends over 14 amino acids. CDR3 nucleotides: TGCAGCGCCCCCGGGGTGAGCTCCTACAATGAGCAGTTCTTC. Protein product: CSAPGVSSYNEQFF.

The sample holds a few counts of this clonotype. This chain connects TRBV7-2 to TRBJ2-5, with a tentative D call TRBD2 (6 bases). This CDR3 spans 16 amino acids. The ends were cut back, 3 bases at V and 3 bases at J, with 17 bases in the middle. CDR1 and CDR2 from the germline V gene are SGHTA and FQGNSA. CDR3 nucleotides: TGTGCCAGCAGCTTGGGACCTTTGGGCGGGGAAGAGACCCAGTACTTC. This codes for CASSLGPLGGEETQYF.

This chain joins TRBV6-2 or TRBV6-3 and TRBJ2-4; either TRBD1 or TRBD2 may fit D (5 bases each). The germline gives CDR1 MNHEY, CDR2 SVGEGT. This CDR3 has 16 amino acids. V was pared by 5 bases and J by 0 bases, with 14 bases between. The CDR3 DNA sequence: TGTGCCAGCAGTGGGACGGACAATGTAGCCAAAAACATTCAGTACTTC. It yields the protein CASSGTDNVAKNIQYF.

Comment on this clonotype: A much larger clone differs from this one at a single base, so this may be a read error. This sequence joins TRBV20-1 and TRBJ1-5, with D possibly matching TRBD1 (6 bases). The length of the CDR3 is 12 residues. The V gene lost 8 bases and the J gene lost 6 bases, with 14 bases spanning the gap. The germline gives CDR1 DFQATT, CDR2 SNEGSKA (reference sequence). This chain's CDR3 is CSSQGGGQPQHF. CDR3 nucleotide sequence: TGCAGTTCACAGGGTGGGGGTCAGCCCCAGCATTTT.

Only a few counts were recorded for this clonotype. The chain couples TRBV7-6 to TRBJ1-1, with D perhaps TRBD1 (6 bases). CDR1 SGHVS and CDR2 FNYEAQ come from the germline V gene. V lost 1 base, J lost 3 bases, and 15 bases lay in between. CDR3 length: 16 residues. The CDR3 is CASSLGQTGGDTEAFF. The DNA for the CDR3 is TGTGCCAGCAGCTTAGGGCAGACAGGAGGGGACACTGAAGCTTTCTTT.

This clonotype has just a few counts. CDR3 amino acids: CAISDTPTSGGPSTQYF. CDR3 coding DNA: TGTGCCATCAGTGACACTCCGACTAGCGGGGGGCCTAGTACGCAGTATTTT. The chain carries TRBV10-3 and TRBJ2-3; 13 bases agree with TRBD2. Germline trimming cut 3 bases from V and 8 bases from J; bases unmatched to any gene: 11. This CDR3 is built from 17 residues. Germline V CDR1 and CDR2: ENHRY, SYGVKD.

This clonotype was detected only a few times. V gene TRBV5-4 combines with J gene TRBJ2-1, with TRBD1 matching 10 bases. The length of the CDR3 is 16 residues. The germline CDR1 and CDR2 sequences are SGHNT and YYREEE (reference sequence). Trimming cost V 4 bases and J 6 bases; bases outside gene matches: 10. CDR3 nucleotides: TGTGCCAGCAGCCCAGGAGGACAGGGGGTTGGCAATGAGCAGTTCTTC. It is translated as CASSPGGQGVGNEQFF.

The chain carries TRBV27 and TRBJ2-5; D unclear. Between the trimmed V and J ends, which lost 5 bases and 9 bases, there was a span of 16 bases. The CDR3 length is 13 residues. Germline V gives CDR1 MNHEY, CDR2 SMNVEV (reference sequence). CDR3 coding DNA: TGTGCCAGCAGTCCGACCGGTTTCGGCGCCCAGTACTTC. Its protein product is CASSPTGFGAQYF.

This clonotype was observed many times. V and J are TRBV7-6 and TRBJ1-1; D uncertain. Trimming took off 3 bases at V and 0 bases at J, with 8 bases between the two ends. This CDR3 spans 14 amino acids. CDR1 is SGHVS and CDR2 is FNYEAQ in the germline V gene. CDR3 loop: CASSFSGLNTEAFF. Here the CDR3 DNA reads TGTGCCAGCAGCTTTTCGGGATTGAACACTGAAGCTTTCTTT.

V gene TRBV2 combines with J gene TRBJ1-3; D is ambiguous. Looked up from germline, CDR1 is SNHLY and CDR2 is FYNNEI. With 7 bases removed from V and 4 bases from J, the gap between germline ends came to 2 bases. The CDR3 consists of 10 residues. CDR3 sequence (DNA): TGTGCCAGCATGGGAAACACCATATATTTT. It yields the protein CASMGNTIYF.

This chain connects TRBV7-9 to TRBJ2-1; D remains ambiguous. Germline CDR1 SEHNR, CDR2 FQNEAQ (reference sequence). CDR3 length equals 14 residues. V was clipped by 7 bases and J by 4 bases, with 14 bases between them. The CDR3 DNA sequence: TGTGCCAGCACCCCGGGCTACCTTTACAATGAGCAGTTCTTC. Translated, it gives CASTPGYLYNEQFF.

This chain uses TRBV5-4 with TRBJ2-1; TRBD1 matches at 7 bases. Unmatched junction bases numbered 4, after V lost 4 bases and J lost 6 bases. The CDR3 runs 13 residues. Germline V gene lookup returns CDR1 SGHNT and CDR2 YYREEE (reference sequence). The CDR3 spells CASSPGQLNEQFF. The CDR3 nucleotides are TGTGCCAGCAGCCCGGGACAGCTCAATGAGCAGTTCTTC.

The chain joins TRBV13 to TRBJ2-5; the match to TRBD2 covers 12 bases. The CDR3 sequence is 14 residues long. V was pared by 5 bases and J by 7 bases, with 5 bases of the junction left unmatched. Germline-derived CDR1 and CDR2 are PRHDT and FYEKMQ (reference sequence). CDR3 bases: TGTGCCAGCAGCCCCAGGGGACTAGCGGGGACCCAGTACTTC. It codes for CASSPRGLAGTQYF. Filled out from reference TRBV13 and TRBJ2-5, the complete variable domain reads AAGVIQSPRHLIKEKRETATLKCYPIPRHDTVYWYQQGPGQDPQFLISFYEKMQSDKGSIPDRFSAQQFSDYHSELNMSSLELGDSALYFCASSPRGLAGTQYFGPGTRLLVL.

This clonotype has just a few counts. V is TRBV5-1 and J is TRBJ2-2; weak D call: TRBD1 (6 bases). V gave up 0 bases and J gave up 7 bases, with 10 bases separating them. The CDR3 length is 14 residues. CDR1 is SGHRS and CDR2 is YFSETQ in the germline V gene. CDR3 in DNA: TGCGCCAGCAGCTTGGCAGGGGAAGGCGGGGAGCTGTTTTTT. This translates into CASSLAGEGGELFF.

The chain carries TRBV29-1 and TRBJ2-1; possible D gene TRBD2, 5 bases. The CDR3 has 14 amino acids. Trimming shortened V by 4 bases and J by 8 bases, and 18 bases separated the two germline ends. The germline V gene encodes CDR1 SQVTM and CDR2 ANQGSEA. In DNA, the CDR3 is TGCAGCGTTGCATCACTAGATCAATCTGATGAGCAGTTCTTC. Translating gives CSVASLDQSDEQFF.

The V call is TRBV6-1, the J call TRBJ1-2, with D uncertain. Germline V gene data show CDR1 as MNHNS and CDR2 as SASEGT. V lost 2 bases and J lost 2, with 12 bases in between. The CDR3 runs to 15 residues. The CDR3 DNA reads as TGTGCCAGCAGTGAACTGGGTGACACCAACTATGGCTACACCTTC. Translation gives CASSELGDTNYGYTF.